The clone carrying this TCR beta chain was seen a single time. The antigen remains undetermined. Running of the v3.0 immunoSEQ assay took place at survey level. Libraries were prepared by immunoSEQ multiplex PCR; TCRdb keeps only in-frame clonotypes and omits some of them. The data show 34,000 or so clones, about 88% seen once. CDR3 length: 13 residues. This record comes from a study of long-term antiretroviral therapy in people with HIV. Study observations and caveats: Dominance of pre-ART expanded clones persisted, fluctuating and often declining after ART.

The United States was where all participants with HIV were treated. This clonotype originated in a woman under 40 with HIV. The starting material was unsorted PBMCs, obtained roughly 2.9 years before starting antiretroviral therapy. The V call is TRBV21-1, the J call TRBJ2-7; the table's D call, TRBD1, was not checked against the DNA. TRBV21-1 is flagged as a pseudogene. In DNA, the CDR3 is TGTGCCAGCAGCAAACGACAGGGGCCCGAGCAGTACGTC. This gives the protein CASSKRQGPEQYV.